This T cell receptor (beta chain) was sequenced for a study of T cell repertoires in cytomegalovirus infection. Across the study: Signatures in public TCR beta sequences pointed to both CMV infection and matching HLA type. Study-level findings and limits: Clonotypes of TCR beta that were HLA-C-restricted and CMV-specific dominated the ex vivo response. Cumulative public TCR beta family frequency identified CMV carriers with the relevant HLA.

In its sample, this clonotype was seen a few times. As yet, its antigen is unknown. TCRdb fed the reads into MiXCR, producing one record per CDR3 protein. Of some 300,000 distinct CDR3 sequences detected, roughly 15% appear once; the ten largest clones hold around 11%. With 6 bases clipped from V and 3 bases from J, the junction kept 11 bases outside the gene matches. Looked up from germline, CDR1 is SQVTM and CDR2 is ANQGSEA. The CDR3 runs to 15 residues. Specimen: PBMCs. The chain carries TRBV29-1 and TRBJ2-7, with 10 bases matching TRBD1. This clonotype was obtained from a human donor in good health (CMV status not recorded). Some clones in this sample may be carry-over from other donors' samples. CDR3 sequence: CSVARRTGGDYEQYF. DNA of the CDR3: TGCAGCGTGGCCCGAAGGACAGGGGGTGACTACGAGCAGTACTTC.